The 16 T cell receptor beta chains presented below share a single source sample, sequenced in a study of identical twins. TCRdb re-called the 5' RACE reads through MiXCR, storing one row per CDR3 protein. This table has around 290,000 distinct CDR3 sequences, just under 9.5% appearing once. The sample was also reused in another study, on yellow fever vaccine responses in identical twins.

The sample comprised CD8+ T cells sorted from blood. These receptors were obtained from a woman between 18 and 30 years old in good health.

There are a few counts of this clonotype. This sequence joins TRBV25-1 and TRBJ2-3; D unresolved. V lost 1 base and J lost 1, with 15 bases in between. This CDR3 has 17 residues. Germline assignment: CDR1 MGHDK and CDR2 SYGVNS. The CDR3 nucleotides are TGTGCCAGCAGTGAATTTAGCCCCGGGCCTCGCACAGATACGCAGTATTTT. Amino acids: CASSEFSPGPRTDTQYF.

Many counts were recorded for this clonotype. The chain has TRBV11-2 and TRBJ2-7; D remains unclear. Germline V gene data show CDR1 as SGHAT and CDR2 as FQNNGV. This CDR3 has 13 residues. V was cut by 4 bases and J by 5 bases, with 12 bases left in between. The CDR3 DNA sequence: TGTGCCAGCAGCTCCACGGTAGCCAACGAGCAGTACTTC. Its protein product is CASSSTVANEQYF.

This clonotype was counted many times. The chain employs TRBV11-2 and TRBJ2-5; no reliable D call. This CDR3 contains 14 residues. Trimming left V 0 bases short and J 5 bases short, with 10 bases between. The germline V gene encodes CDR1 SGHAT and CDR2 FQNNGV. CDR3 DNA: TGTGCCAGCAGCTTAGATCGGGTCTGGGAGACCCAGTACTTC. It yields the protein CASSLDRVWETQYF.

This clonotype was observed at least ten times. CDR3: CASSQFGEREGHDEQFF. The CDR3 DNA follows: TGCGCCAGCAGCCAATTTGGGGAGCGGGAGGGCCACGATGAGCAGTTCTTC. V usage is TRBV4-3 and J usage is TRBJ2-1; 10 nucleotides line up with TRBD2. V dropped 2 bases and J dropped 8; count of bases not matched to a gene: 12. Germline-derived CDR1 and CDR2 are LGHNA and YSLEER. CDR3 length: 17 amino acids.

This clonotype was counted only a few times. J is TRBJ2-1 and V is TRBV5-1; 14 bases fit TRBD2. The CDR3 spans 16 residues. Germline-derived CDR1 and CDR2 are SGHRS and YFSETQ. With 1 base clipped from V and 5 bases from J, the junction kept 2 bases outside the gene matches. This CDR3 reads CASSLTTSGGDNEQFF. In nucleotides, the CDR3 is TGCGCCAGCAGCTTGACGACTAGCGGGGGGGACAATGAGCAGTTCTTC.

V and J are TRBV6-5 and TRBJ2-7; D perhaps matches TRBD1 (5 bases). Trimming left V 3 bases short and J 6 bases short, with 12 bases between. CDR3 length: 13 amino acids. From germline, CDR1 is MNHEY and CDR2 SVGAGI. The CDR3 coding sequence is TGTGCCAGCAGTTATGGCGCAGGGTCCGAGCAGTACTTC. Protein product: CASSYGAGSEQYF.

This clonotype was observed many times. CDR3 nucleotide sequence: TGCGCCAGCAGCCAAGTTTTCTTGGGGTGGCAGGACGGGGAGCTGTTTTTT. Translated: CASSQVFLGWQDGELFF. This chain joins TRBV4-3 and TRBJ2-2; no reliable D call. CDR3 size: 17 residues. The V end was cut by 1 base, the J end by 7 bases, with 19 bases between. Germline assignment: CDR1 LGHNA and CDR2 YSLEER.

This clonotype has a handful of counts. The chain links TRBV7-9 to TRBJ2-3, with TRBD1 matching 11 bases. V dropped 5 bases and J dropped 1; count of bases not matched to a gene: 5. The CDR3 runs 16 residues. CDR1 and CDR2 from the germline V gene are SEHNR and FQNEAQ (reference sequence). The CDR3 here is CASSPRTGGRTDTQYF. In nucleotides, the CDR3 is TGTGCCAGCAGCCCCCGGACAGGGGGCCGCACAGATACGCAGTATTTT. The whole variable domain, remainder taken from reference TRBV7-9 and TRBJ2-3, is DTGVSQNPRHKITKRGQNVTFRCDPISEHNRLYWYRQTLGQGPEFLTYFQNEAQLEKSRLLSDRFSAERPKGSFSTLEIQRTEQGDSAMYLCASSPRTGGRTDTQYFGPGTRLTVL.

The table lists this clonotype with a few counts. The gene calls are TRBV3-1 and TRBJ2-6; D remains ambiguous. V lost 0 bases and J 1 base, leaving 7 bases between the germline ends. CDR3 length: 16 residues. Per the germline V gene, CDR1 is LGHDT and CDR2 is YNNKEL (reference sequence). CDR3 nucleotide sequence: TGTGCCAGCAGCCAAGATACGGGTTCTGGGGCCAACGTCCTGACTTTC. Protein sequence: CASSQDTGSGANVLTF.

This clonotype was seen repeatedly, ten times or more. The rearrangement links TRBV7-9 to TRBJ2-5; TRBD1 might be the D (6 bases). Germline assignment: CDR1 SEHNR and CDR2 FQNEAQ (reference sequence). Trimming took 5 bases from V and 2 from J, leaving 18 bases between them. The CDR3 spans 16 residues. CDR3 in DNA: TGTGCCAGCAGCGGTACCCGGGCAGGGGTTCAAGAGACCCAGTACTTC. This sequence encodes CASSGTRAGVQETQYF. Filled out from reference TRBV7-9 and TRBJ2-5, the complete variable domain reads DTGVSQNPRHKITKRGQNVTFRCDPISEHNRLYWYRQTLGQGPEFLTYFQNEAQLEKSRLLSDRFSAERPKGSFSTLEIQRTEQGDSAMYLCASSGTRAGVQETQYFGPGTRLLVL.

The table lists this clonotype with a few counts. The chain couples TRBV10-3 to TRBJ2-5; D may be TRBD1 (7 bases). In germline, CDR1 is ENHRY, CDR2 SYGVKD. The V gene lost 7 bases and the J gene lost 4 bases, with 16 bases spanning the gap. The CDR3 has 14 amino acids. CDR3 coding DNA: TGTGCCATCAAGGGGACAGAAGCGGGAGAGACCCAGTACTTC. This codes for CAIKGTEAGETQYF.

Many counts were recorded for this clonotype. The gene calls are TRBV27 and TRBJ2-7; 12 positions match TRBD2. With 6 bases clipped from V and 2 bases from J, the junction kept 8 bases outside the gene matches. The CDR3 runs 16 residues. The germline V gene encodes CDR1 MNHEY and CDR2 SMNVEV (reference sequence). The CDR3 loop is CASSPTTSGGPYEQYF. The CDR3 nucleotides are TGTGCCAGCAGCCCCACGACTAGCGGGGGACCCTACGAGCAGTACTTC.

There are a few counts of this clonotype. The rearrangement links TRBV4-1 to TRBJ2-1, with D unclear. V was clipped by 0 bases and J by 5 bases, with 8 bases between them. This CDR3 region has 14 residues. Per germline, CDR1 MGHRA and CDR2 YSYEKL. CDR3 DNA sequence: TGCGCCAGCAGCCAAGAACAGATGAACAATGAGCAGTTCTTC. Translated: CASSQEQMNNEQFF.

At least ten counts were recorded for this clonotype. The chain couples TRBV5-1 to TRBJ2-1; D perhaps matches TRBD1 (6 bases). Trimming stripped 4 bases from V and 0 bases from J, with 14 bases between. Per the germline V gene, CDR1 is SGHRS and CDR2 is YFSETQ. The length of the CDR3 is 16 residues. CDR3 sequence reads: CASSDRDMSSYNEQFF. CDR3 sequence (DNA): TGCGCCAGCAGCGACCGGGACATGAGCTCCTACAATGAGCAGTTCTTC.

The V call is TRBV12-3 or TRBV12-4, the J call TRBJ2-7; maybe TRBD2 (5 bases). This CDR3 spans 14 amino acids. Trimming cost V 2 bases and J 6 bases, with 14 bases left between them. The CDR3 loop reads CASSLTSGLGEQYF. The DNA of the CDR3 is TGTGCCAGCAGTTTAACGAGCGGTCTTGGCGAGCAGTACTTC.

This clonotype was picked up a small number of times. The V gene is TRBV7-2, the J gene TRBJ2-5; D possibly corresponds to TRBD1 (6 bases). Germline-derived CDR1 and CDR2 are SGHTA and FQGNSA. CDR3 size: 13 residues. The V end was cut by 5 bases, the J end by 5 bases, with 12 bases between. The CDR3 loop is CASSPNQGETQYF. The DNA for the CDR3 is TGTGCCAGCAGCCCGAACCAGGGGGAGACCCAGTACTTC. The full variable domain, its missing parts supplied by reference TRBV7-2 and TRBJ2-5, is GAGVSQSPSNKVTEKGKDVELRCDPISGHTALYWYRQSLGQGLEFLIYFQGNSAPDKSGLPSDRFSAERTGGSVSTLTIQRTQQEDSAVYLCASSPNQGETQYFGPGTRLLVL.